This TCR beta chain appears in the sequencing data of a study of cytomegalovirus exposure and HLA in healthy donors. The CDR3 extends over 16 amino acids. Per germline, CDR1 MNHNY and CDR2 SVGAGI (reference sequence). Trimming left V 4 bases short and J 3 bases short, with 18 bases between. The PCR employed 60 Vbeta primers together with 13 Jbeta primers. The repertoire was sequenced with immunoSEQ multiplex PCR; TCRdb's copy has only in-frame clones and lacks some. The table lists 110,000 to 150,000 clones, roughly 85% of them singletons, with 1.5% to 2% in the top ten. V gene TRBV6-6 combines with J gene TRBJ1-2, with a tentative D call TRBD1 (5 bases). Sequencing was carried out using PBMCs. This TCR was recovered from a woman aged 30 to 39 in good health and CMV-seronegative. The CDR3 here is CASSSSLGGEYYGYTF. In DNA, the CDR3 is TGTGCCAGCAGTTCCTCTTTGGGAGGGGAATACTATGGCTACACCTTC.